Detailed here is one T cell receptor beta chain. The CDR3 covers 15 residues. After removal of 3 bases from V and 1 base from J, the junction contained 6 bases not matched to a gene. Germline CDR1 is KGHSH and CDR2 is LQKENI. Using its own MiXCR run on the 5' RACE reads, TCRdb lists one record per CDR3 protein. The data contain 340,000 or so distinct CDR3 sequences, around 12% of them singletons. The data belong to a study of T cells after yellow fever vaccination. Source: CD4+ T cells sorted from PBMCs, taken 15 days after the yellow fever booster vaccination. The chain uses TRBV18 and TRBJ2-7; TRBD2 agrees at 7 bases. The origin of this receptor is a man in his late teens or twenties who received the YFV17D yellow fever vaccine. CDR3 nucleotides: TGTGCCAGCTCACCCGCAAGCGGGGTTTCCTACGAGCAGTACGTC. Translation gives CASSPASGVSYEQYV.